Listed here are 24 T cell receptor beta chains from one sample, sequenced in a study of T cells after yellow fever vaccination. Via MiXCR, TCRdb re-called the 5' RACE reads, giving one row per CDR3 protein. The table records 500,000 to 650,000 distinct CDR3 sequences, 9% to 15% of them present only once. This specimen was PBMCs, taken on the day of the yellow fever booster vaccination. The source is a man under 40 who received the YFV17D yellow fever vaccine.

This clonotype was seen a few times. The V gene is TRBV7-8, the J gene TRBJ1-2; TRBD1 aligns across 9 bases. The J segment lost 6 bases and the V segment lost 5 bases, leaving 7 bases of the junction unmatched. Looked up from germline, CDR1 is SGHVS and CDR2 is FQNEAQ. The CDR3 is 14 residues long. The CDR3 here is CASSPYGTGNGYTF. In DNA, the CDR3 is TGTGCCAGCAGCCCCTATGGGACAGGGAATGGCTACACCTTC.

The rearrangement joins TRBV5-4 to TRBJ2-7; D perhaps matches TRBD1 (6 bases). CDR3 length: 15 residues. The V gene lost 0 bases and the J gene lost 2 bases, with 12 bases spanning the gap. Germline values: CDR1 SGHNT, CDR2 YYREEE (reference sequence). The DNA of the CDR3 is TGTGCCAGCAGCTTGGACGGAGCAGGGGCCTACGAGCAGTACTTC. It translates to CASSLDGAGAYEQYF.

The chain is built from TRBV7-2 and TRBJ1-5, with D possibly being TRBD1 (6 bases). The V gene's germline CDR1 is SGHTA and CDR2 FQGNSA. Trimming left V 4 bases short and J 9 bases short, with 7 bases between. The CDR3 sequence is 11 residues long. The CDR3 bases are TGTGCCAGCAGCTCCAGGGGGCCCCAGCATTTT. This gives the protein CASSSRGPQHF. Filled out from reference TRBV7-2 and TRBJ1-5, the complete variable domain reads GAGVSQSPSNKVTEKGKDVELRCDPISGHTALYWYRQSLGQGLEFLIYFQGNSAPDKSGLPSDRFSAERTGGSVSTLTIQRTQQEDSAVYLCASSSRGPQHFGDGTRLSIL.

This clonotype has only a few counts. The V and J genes are TRBV7-3 and TRBJ2-2; 10 bases align to TRBD1. The junction had 2 bases not matched to a gene; V was cut back by 5 bases and J by 2 bases. Germline V gene sequence: CDR1 SGHTA, CDR2 FQGTGA. The CDR3 covers 15 residues. The CDR3 region is CASSRDRGNTGELFF. The CDR3 DNA reads as TGTGCCAGCAGCCGGGACAGGGGAAACACCGGGGAGCTGTTTTTT.

Only a few counts were recorded for this clonotype. This chain joins TRBV20-1 and TRBJ2-1; 7 bases are shared with TRBD2. CDR1 is DFQATT, CDR2 SNEGSKA, per germline (reference sequence). Trimming removed 5 bases from V and 9 bases from J; junction bases left unmatched: 19. This CDR3 has 16 residues. The CDR3, as DNA: TGCAGTGCTGACCAAGGGAGGACTAGGGGTCGGGGTGAGCAGTTCTTC. This codes for CSADQGRTRGRGEQFF.

Comments on this clonotype: A much more abundant neighbour one base away suggests this may be a read error. V and J are TRBV15 and TRBJ1-6, with D maybe TRBD1 (5 bases). CDR1 and CDR2 (germline): LNHNV, YYDKDF (reference sequence). The V and J ends lost 4 bases and 9 bases respectively, with 16 bases between them. This CDR3 contains 15 residues. The CDR3 loop reads CATSTDPGGGSPLHF. CDR3 nucleotides: TGTGCCACCAGCACCGATCCGGGGGGGGGTTCACCCCTCCACTTT.

This clonotype appeared once. CDR3 region: CASSTAVTNQPQHF. CDR3 coding DNA: TGTGCCAGCTCGACAGCGGTTACCAATCAGCCCCAGCATTTT. The chain uses TRBV5-5 and TRBJ1-5; TRBD1 is a possible D gene (5 bases). Germline CDR1 SGHKS, CDR2 YYEKEE (reference sequence). This CDR3 spans 14 amino acids. V was cut by 7 bases and J by 3 bases, with 14 bases left in between.

This clonotype came up many times. The rearrangement uses TRBV20-1 and TRBJ2-1; no firm D call. Germline V lookup: CDR1 DFQATT, CDR2 SNEGSKA (reference sequence). Trimming removed 3 bases from V and 3 bases from J, with 3 bases in between. This CDR3 has 11 amino acids. The CDR3: CSASVYNEQFF. The CDR3 DNA sequence: TGCAGTGCTAGCGTCTACAATGAGCAGTTCTTC.

This clonotype was observed a handful of times. The rearrangement joins TRBV20-1 to TRBJ2-4, with D unresolved. CDR1 and CDR2 (germline): DFQATT, SNEGSKA (reference sequence). This CDR3 is 10 amino acids long. DNA for the CDR3: TGCAGCGCACGAGAAAACATTCAGTACTTC. Translation gives CSARENIQYF.

This sequence joins TRBV15 and TRBJ2-5; 8 bases line up with TRBD1. This CDR3 region has 13 residues. The germline V gene has CDR1 LNHNV and CDR2 YYDKDF (reference sequence). V lost 7 bases to trimming and J lost 6 bases; unmatched junction nucleotides: 7. The CDR3 sequence: CATKDRAWQTQYF. DNA of the CDR3: TGTGCCACCAAGGACAGGGCATGGCAGACCCAGTACTTC.

The gene calls are TRBV6-1 and TRBJ2-7; 7 bases are a match to TRBD2. V was pared by 6 bases and J by 4 bases, with 12 bases of the junction left unmatched. Germline V gives CDR1 MNHNS, CDR2 SASEGT. This CDR3 has 15 amino acids. CDR3 bases: TGTGCCAGCAGGTCCGGGACCGCGGGGGTATACGAGCAGTACTTC. Amino acids: CASRSGTAGVYEQYF.

The CDR3 sequence is CASNSLGAPSSNTEAFF. The CDR3 DNA follows: TGTGCCAGCAACTCTTTGGGCGCACCGAGCTCGAACACTGAAGCTTTCTTT. The V gene is TRBV12-3 or TRBV12-4, the J gene TRBJ1-1; D remains ambiguous. V shed 7 bases and J shed 1 base, with 22 bases lying between them. This CDR3 has 17 residues.

The chain combines TRBV5-1 with TRBJ2-2, with D possibly being TRBD1 (6 bases). The germline V and J ends were trimmed by 2 bases and 6 bases, with 8 bases remaining between them. The CDR3 totals 13 residues. From germline, CDR1 is SGHRS and CDR2 YFSETQ. The CDR3 loop reads CASSFNRAGELFF. The CDR3 DNA reads TGCGCCAGCAGCTTTAACAGGGCCGGGGAGCTGTTTTTT.

The CDR3 bases are TGCGCCAGCAGCTTGTTCCAGGGCGAGAGCACTGAAGCTTTCTTT. This codes for CASSLFQGESTEAFF. J is TRBJ1-1 and V is TRBV5-1; weak D call: TRBD1 (5 bases). Germline V gene data show CDR1 as SGHRS and CDR2 as YFSETQ. The CDR3 is 15 amino acids. Trimming shortened V by 1 base and J by 4 bases, and 14 bases separated the two germline ends.

The chain uses TRBV10-2 and TRBJ2-1; D unclear. Germline assignment: CDR1 WSHSY and CDR2 SAAADI. The germline V and J ends were trimmed by 2 bases and 3 bases, with 14 bases remaining between them. CDR3 size: 16 residues. This chain's CDR3 is CASSEEPGSYYNEQFF. CDR3 nucleotide sequence: TGCGCCAGCAGTGAGGAACCGGGCAGCTACTACAATGAGCAGTTCTTC.

This clonotype was recorded a few times. J is TRBJ2-1 and V is TRBV24-1, with a weak D call TRBD2 (6 bases). Germline CDR1 reads KGHDR; CDR2 reads SFDVKD. This CDR3 is built from 13 residues. V was trimmed by 8 bases and J by 4 bases, leaving 11 bases between them. In DNA, the CDR3 is TGTGCCACCAATAGCGGCTCGTACAATGAGCAGTTCTTC. This codes for CATNSGSYNEQFF.

This clonotype was seen more than once but under ten times. The chain couples TRBV7-9 to TRBJ2-2; 7 positions match TRBD1. The CDR3 loop spans 16 amino acids. V lost 5 bases to trimming and J lost 3 bases; unmatched junction nucleotides: 9. CDR1 and CDR2 from the germline V gene are SEHNR and FQNEAQ (reference sequence). CDR3 sequence: CASSRQTGSDTGELFF. CDR3 DNA sequence: TGTGCCAGCAGCCGACAGACAGGGTCGGACACCGGGGAGCTGTTTTTT.

The sample holds a few counts of this clonotype. The chain's CDR3 is CASLRYVGSQETQYF. The DNA for the CDR3 is TGTGCCAGCCTCCGTTACGTAGGGAGTCAAGAGACCCAGTACTTC. The rearrangement links TRBV7-8 to TRBJ2-5; TRBD2 is a possible D gene (5 bases). Trimming left V 8 bases short and J 2 bases short, with 18 bases between. This CDR3 has 15 residues. The germline gives CDR1 SGHVS, CDR2 FQNEAQ.

The sample holds a few counts of this clonotype. The CDR3 sequence: CASSLGESSYEQYF. CDR3 bases: TGTGCCAGCAGCTTAGGAGAGTCTTCCTACGAGCAGTACTTC. The chain links TRBV7-9 to TRBJ2-7; D ambiguous. The ends were cut back, 1 base at V and 1 base at J, with 8 bases in the middle. The CDR3 sequence is 14 residues long. Germline CDR1 and CDR2: SEHNR and FQNEAQ (reference sequence).

CDR3 DNA: TGTGCCATCACCCCCGGGACCTCAATTTCCGAGCAGTACTTC. Amino acids: CAITPGTSISEQYF. The chain couples TRBV10-3 to TRBJ2-7; the D call may be TRBD1 or TRBD2 (5 bases each). The CDR3 loop spans 14 amino acids. V dropped 7 bases and J dropped 6 bases, with 19 bases sitting between them. Per the germline V gene, CDR1 is ENHRY and CDR2 is SYGVKD.

The chain has TRBV4-3 and TRBJ2-3; 12 bases are a match to TRBD2. CDR3 length equals 16 residues. Germline trimming cut 3 bases from V and 10 bases from J; bases unmatched to any gene: 11. CDR1 and CDR2 (germline): LGHNA, YSLEER. CDR3 nucleotides: TGCGCCAGCAGCCAGTGGACTAGCGGGACGGCGCCCCCGCAGTATTTT. Amino acids: CASSQWTSGTAPPQYF.

The rearrangement joins TRBV7-9 to TRBJ1-4; 8 bases fit TRBD1. J was trimmed by 7 bases and V by 6 bases; bases with no gene match: 7. The CDR3 spans 14 residues. The germline CDR1 and CDR2 sequences are SEHNR and FQNEAQ (reference sequence). Written as DNA, the CDR3 is TGTGCCAGCAGTCCAGGGGGCTGGGGTGAAAAACTGTTTTTT. The encoded protein is CASSPGGWGEKLFF.

This chain joins TRBV30 and TRBJ1-1; TRBD1 matches 8 bases. The CDR3 has 12 residues. With V trimmed by 4 bases and J by 8 bases, 6 bases remained unmatched. Germline lookup yields CDR1 GTSNPN and CDR2 SVGIG (reference sequence). CDR3 sequence reads: CAWNHRGKEAFF. For the CDR3, the DNA is TGTGCCTGGAACCACAGGGGGAAAGAAGCTTTCTTT.

This clonotype was counted between two and nine times. V gene TRBV2 combines with J gene TRBJ1-1; tentative D call: TRBD1 (5 bases). Looked up from germline, CDR1 is SNHLY and CDR2 is FYNNEI. Deletions cut 3 bases from V and 12 bases from J, with 17 bases between. This CDR3 has 13 residues. The CDR3 DNA is TGTGCCAGCAGTGACGGGGGACCCCGAAGGCCTTTCTTT. Translating gives CASSDGGPRRPFF.